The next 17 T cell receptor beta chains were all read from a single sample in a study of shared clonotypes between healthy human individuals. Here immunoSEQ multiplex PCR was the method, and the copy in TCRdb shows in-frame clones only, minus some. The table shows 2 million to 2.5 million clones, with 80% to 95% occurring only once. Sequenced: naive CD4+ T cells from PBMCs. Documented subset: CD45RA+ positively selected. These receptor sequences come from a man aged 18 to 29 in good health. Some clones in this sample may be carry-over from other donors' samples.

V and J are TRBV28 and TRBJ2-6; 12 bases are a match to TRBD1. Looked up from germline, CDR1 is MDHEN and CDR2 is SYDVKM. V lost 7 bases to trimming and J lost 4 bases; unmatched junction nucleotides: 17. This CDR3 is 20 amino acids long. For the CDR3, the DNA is TGTGCCAGCACTCCAGGGGGAACCGGGACAGGGGGCGTCGGGGCCAACGTCCTGACTTTC. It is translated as CASTPGGTGTGGVGANVLTF. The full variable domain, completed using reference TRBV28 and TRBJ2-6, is DVKVTQSSRYLVKRTGEKVFLECVQDMDHENMFWYRQDPGLGLRLIYFSYDVKMKEKGDIPEGYSVSREKKERFSLILESASTNQTSMYLCASTPGGTGTGGVGANVLTFGAGSRLTVL.

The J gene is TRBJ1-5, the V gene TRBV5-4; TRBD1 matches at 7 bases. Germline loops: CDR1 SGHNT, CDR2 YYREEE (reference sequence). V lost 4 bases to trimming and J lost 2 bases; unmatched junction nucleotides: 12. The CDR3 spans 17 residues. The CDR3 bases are TGTGCCAGCAGCGACCCTGGTAGGGGGCAAGGCAATCAGCCCCAGCATTTT. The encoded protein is CASSDPGRGQGNQPQHF.

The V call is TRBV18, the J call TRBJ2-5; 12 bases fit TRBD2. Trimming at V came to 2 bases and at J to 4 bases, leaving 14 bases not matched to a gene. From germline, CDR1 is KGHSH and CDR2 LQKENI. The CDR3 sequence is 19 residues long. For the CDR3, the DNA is TGTGCCAGCTCACCATATAGGGGACTAGCGGGTGAGGGAGCAGAGACCCAGTACTTC. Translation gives CASSPYRGLAGEGAETQYF.

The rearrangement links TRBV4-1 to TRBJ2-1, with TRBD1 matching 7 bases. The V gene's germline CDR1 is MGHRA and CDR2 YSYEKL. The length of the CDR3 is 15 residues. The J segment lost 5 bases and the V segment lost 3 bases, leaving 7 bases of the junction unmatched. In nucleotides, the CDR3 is TGCGCCAGCAGCCACGACAGGGCCCCAAACAATGAGCAGTTCTTC. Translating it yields CASSHDRAPNNEQFF.

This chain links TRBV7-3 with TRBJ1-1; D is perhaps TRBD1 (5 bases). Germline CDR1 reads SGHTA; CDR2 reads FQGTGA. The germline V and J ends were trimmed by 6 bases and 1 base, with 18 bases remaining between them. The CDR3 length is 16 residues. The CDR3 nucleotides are TGTGCCAGCAGGGAGGTTGCAGGGCTTTCGAACACTGAAGCTTTCTTT. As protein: CASREVAGLSNTEAFF.

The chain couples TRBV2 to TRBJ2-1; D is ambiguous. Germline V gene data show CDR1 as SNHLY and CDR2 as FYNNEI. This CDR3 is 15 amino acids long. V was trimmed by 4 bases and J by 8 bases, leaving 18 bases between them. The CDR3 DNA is TGTGCCAGCAGTGGGACCTCACCGGCGCACGATGAGCAGTTCTTC. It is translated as CASSGTSPAHDEQFF.

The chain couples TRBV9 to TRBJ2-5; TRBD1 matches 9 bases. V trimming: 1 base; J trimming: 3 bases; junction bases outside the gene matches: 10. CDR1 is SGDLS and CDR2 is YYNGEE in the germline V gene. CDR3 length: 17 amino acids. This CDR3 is CASSVPTPGQGKETQYF. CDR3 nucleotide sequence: TGTGCCAGCAGCGTACCCACCCCGGGACAGGGAAAAGAGACCCAGTACTTC. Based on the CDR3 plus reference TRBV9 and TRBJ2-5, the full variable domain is DSGVTQTPKHLITATGQRVTLRCSPRSGDLSVYWYQQSLDQGLQFLIQYYNGEERAKGNILERFSAQQFPDLHSELNLSSLELGDSALYFCASSVPTPGQGKETQYFGPGTRLLVL.

The CDR3 nucleotides are TGTGCCAGCAGTTTGATACAGGGAGCGGAGACCCAGTACTTC. This gives the protein CASSLIQGAETQYF. This rearrangement joins TRBV28 to TRBJ2-5; maybe TRBD1 (6 bases). Germline CDR1 MDHEN, CDR2 SYDVKM. The CDR3 is 14 amino acids. The V and J ends lost 3 bases and 5 bases respectively, with 13 bases between them.

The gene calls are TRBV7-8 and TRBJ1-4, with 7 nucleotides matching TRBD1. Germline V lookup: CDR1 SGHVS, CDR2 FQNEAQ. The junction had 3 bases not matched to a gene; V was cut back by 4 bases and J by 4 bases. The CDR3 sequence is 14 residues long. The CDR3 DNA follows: TGTGCCAGCAGCTCCGGGGACAGTAATGAAAAACTGTTTTTT. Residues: CASSSGDSNEKLFF.

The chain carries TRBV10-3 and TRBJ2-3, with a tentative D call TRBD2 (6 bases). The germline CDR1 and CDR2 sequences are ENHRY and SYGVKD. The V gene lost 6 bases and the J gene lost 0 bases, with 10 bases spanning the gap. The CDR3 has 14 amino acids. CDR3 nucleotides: TGTGCCATCAGGGCGGGACGCAGCACAGATACGCAGTATTTT. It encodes CAIRAGRSTDTQYF.

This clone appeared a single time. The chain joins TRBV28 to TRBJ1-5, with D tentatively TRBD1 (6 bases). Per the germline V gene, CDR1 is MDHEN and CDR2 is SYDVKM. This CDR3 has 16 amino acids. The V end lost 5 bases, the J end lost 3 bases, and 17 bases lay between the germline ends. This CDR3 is CASSPLEGGSNQPQHF. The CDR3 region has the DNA TGTGCCAGCAGTCCCCTCGAGGGGGGCTCCAATCAGCCCCAGCATTTT.

CDR3 coding DNA: TGTGCCAGCAGTGACGGGGGAGGGCCGGATACGCAGTATTTT. This gives the protein CASSDGGGPDTQYF. This rearrangement joins TRBV2 to TRBJ2-3; 7 positions agree with TRBD2. The germline gives CDR1 SNHLY, CDR2 FYNNEI. J gave up 6 bases and V 3 bases, and 6 bases lay outside the gene matches. This CDR3 comprises 14 residues.

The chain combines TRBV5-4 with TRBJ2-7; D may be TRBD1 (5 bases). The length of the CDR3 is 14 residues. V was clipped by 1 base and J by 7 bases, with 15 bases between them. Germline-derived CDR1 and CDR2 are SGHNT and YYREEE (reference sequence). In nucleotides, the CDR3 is TGTGCCAGCAGCTTGCACGACAGCCTTTTGGAGCAGTACTTC. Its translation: CASSLHDSLLEQYF.

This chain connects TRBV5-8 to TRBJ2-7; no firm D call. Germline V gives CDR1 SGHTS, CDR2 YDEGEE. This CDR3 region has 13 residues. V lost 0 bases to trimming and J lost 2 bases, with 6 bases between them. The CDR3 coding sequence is TGTGCCAGCAGCTTGGGCAGCCCCTACGAGCAGTACTTC. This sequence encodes CASSLGSPYEQYF. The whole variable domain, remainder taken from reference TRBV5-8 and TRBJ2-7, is EAGVTQSPTHLIKTRGQQATLRCSPISGHTSVYWYQQALGLGLQFLLWYDEGEERNRGNFPPRFSGRQFPNYSSELNVNALELEDSALYLCASSLGSPYEQYFGPGTRLTVT.

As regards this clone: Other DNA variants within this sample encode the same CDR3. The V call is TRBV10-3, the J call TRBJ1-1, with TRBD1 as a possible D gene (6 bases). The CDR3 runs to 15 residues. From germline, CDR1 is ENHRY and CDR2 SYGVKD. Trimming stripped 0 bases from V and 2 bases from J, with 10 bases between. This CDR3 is CAISESTGANTEAFF. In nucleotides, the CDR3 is TGTGCCATCAGTGAGTCGACGGGGGCTAACACTGAAGCTTTCTTT.

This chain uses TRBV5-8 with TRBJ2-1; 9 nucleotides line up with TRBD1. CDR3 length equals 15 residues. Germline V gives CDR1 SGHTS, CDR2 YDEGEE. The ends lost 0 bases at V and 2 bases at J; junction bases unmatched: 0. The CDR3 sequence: CASSLGQGAYNEQFF. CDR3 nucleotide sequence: TGTGCCAGCAGCTTGGGACAGGGGGCCTACAATGAGCAGTTCTTC.

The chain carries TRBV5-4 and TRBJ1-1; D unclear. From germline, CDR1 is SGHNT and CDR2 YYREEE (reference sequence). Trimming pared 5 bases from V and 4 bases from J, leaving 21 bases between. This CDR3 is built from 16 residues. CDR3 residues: CASSTEWRSLGTEAFF. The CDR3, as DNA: TGTGCCAGCAGTACTGAATGGAGGTCCCTGGGCACTGAAGCTTTCTTT.